The 16 T cell receptor beta chains reported below all come from one sample, sequenced in a study of cytomegalovirus exposure and HLA in healthy donors. Data came from immunoSEQ multiplex PCR; TCRdb stores just in-frame clones and leaves some out. The sample has a few hundred thousand clones, around 91% seen once. The sequenced material came from PBMCs. The receptors derive from a woman between 18 and 30 years old in good health and CMV-seronegative.

The chain employs TRBV28 and TRBJ2-3; possible D gene TRBD1, 6 bases. The germline V and J ends were trimmed by 7 bases and 6 bases, with 20 bases remaining between them. The CDR3 totals 15 residues. The V gene's germline CDR1 is MDHEN and CDR2 SYDVKM. The CDR3 DNA reads TGTGCCAGCACCTCAGGTCACAGGGATGATGATACGCAGTATTTT. This codes for CASTSGHRDDDTQYF.

The chain carries TRBV28 and TRBJ2-1, with D perhaps TRBD2 (6 bases). CDR3 length: 14 residues. Germline V lookup: CDR1 MDHEN, CDR2 SYDVKM. Trimming took off 6 bases at V and 6 bases at J, with 15 bases between the two ends. In DNA form, the CDR3 reads TGTGCCAGCAGCTACTCACTAGCCTCCAATGAGCAGTTCTTC. It is translated as CASSYSLASNEQFF.

The gene calls are TRBV6-1 and TRBJ1-6; D is possibly TRBD1 (5 bases). The germline CDR1 and CDR2 sequences are MNHNS and SASEGT. The V end lost 6 bases, the J end lost 0 bases, and 9 bases lay between the germline ends. This CDR3 is 15 amino acids long. CDR3 DNA: TGTGCCAGCAGGGCCCAGGGCTCCTATAATTCACCCCTCCACTTT. Translation: CASRAQGSYNSPLHF.

This clone was seen only a few times. The chain couples TRBV6-6 to TRBJ2-2; 11 bases align to TRBD2. The V and J ends lost 6 bases and 2 bases, in that order; junction bases with no gene match: 5. The CDR3 sequence is 16 residues long. Looked up from germline, CDR1 is MNHNY and CDR2 is SVGAGI (reference sequence). The CDR3 reads CASSLLAGVNTGELFF. The CDR3 DNA sequence: TGTGCCAGCAGCTTACTAGCGGGGGTTAACACCGGGGAGCTGTTTTTT.

The chain employs TRBV18 and TRBJ1-2; a possible D gene is TRBD1 (5 bases). Germline V gene data show CDR1 as KGHSH and CDR2 as LQKENI. The V end lost 4 bases, the J end lost 6 bases, and 9 bases lay between the germline ends. This CDR3 contains 12 residues. The CDR3 loop reads CASSRGEDGYTF. The CDR3, as DNA: TGTGCCAGCTCACGGGGGGAGGATGGCTACACCTTC.

The chain uses TRBV5-4 and TRBJ2-5; TRBD2 agrees at 14 bases. Trimming cost V 4 bases and J 3 bases; bases outside gene matches: 2. There are 15 residues in the CDR3. Germline CDR1 SGHNT, CDR2 YYREEE (reference sequence). The CDR3 loop reads CASSTGLAGEETQYF. As DNA, the CDR3 is TGTGCCAGCAGCACGGGACTAGCGGGGGAAGAGACCCAGTACTTC.

The rearrangement uses TRBV5-1 and TRBJ1-1; D is unclear. The CDR3 consists of 13 residues. V gave up 2 bases and J gave up 3 bases, with 8 bases separating them. Germline lookup yields CDR1 SGHRS and CDR2 YFSETQ. The CDR3 loop reads CASSFDKDTEAFF. As DNA, the CDR3 is TGCGCCAGCAGCTTTGACAAAGACACTGAAGCTTTCTTT.

This sequence joins TRBV10-3 and TRBJ1-1, with a tentative D call TRBD1 (5 bases). CDR1 ENHRY and CDR2 SYGVKD come from the germline V gene. Trimming cost V 10 bases and J 2 bases, with 8 bases left between them. This CDR3 is 11 amino acids long. In DNA, the CDR3 is TGTGCCACCCAGGGAAACACTGAAGCTTTCTTT. Amino acid sequence: CATQGNTEAFF.

The gene calls are TRBV10-3 and TRBJ1-2; 7 bases are shared with TRBD1. Germline V CDR1 and CDR2: ENHRY, SYGVKD. The trim removed 7 bases at V and 4 bases at J, leaving 9 bases unmatched. The CDR3 covers 14 residues. The CDR3 nucleotides are TGTGCCATCACCTCGACAGGGTTCTCCTATGGCTACACCTTC. Residues: CAITSTGFSYGYTF.

J is TRBJ2-3 and V is TRBV29-1; 9 nucleotides align to TRBD2. The germline V gene encodes CDR1 SQVTM and CDR2 ANQGSEA. The trim removed 3 bases at V and 3 bases at J, leaving 7 bases unmatched. The CDR3 is made up of 15 amino acids. CDR3 DNA sequence: TGCAGCGTTGAGAAGCCTAGCGGGGCGACAGATACGCAGTATTTT. Translation gives CSVEKPSGATDTQYF.

CDR3 nucleotide sequence: TGTGCCAGCACCAGGGGGCGAAGCACAGATACGCAGTATTTT. Its translation is CASTRGRSTDTQYF. The chain recombines TRBV6-5 with TRBJ2-3, with 8 bases matching TRBD1. CDR1 is MNHEY and CDR2 is SVGAGI in the germline V gene. The J segment lost 0 bases and the V segment lost 7 bases, leaving 3 bases of the junction unmatched. There are 14 residues in the CDR3.

In nucleotides, the CDR3 is TGCGCCAGCAGCCCGGGACTAGCGGAGACCCAGTACTTC. As protein: CASSPGLAETQYF. This chain links TRBV5-1 with TRBJ2-5; 10 nucleotides match TRBD2. This CDR3 comprises 13 residues. J was trimmed by 5 bases and V by 4 bases; bases with no gene match: 2. Germline values: CDR1 SGHRS, CDR2 YFSETQ.

This chain links TRBV7-2 with TRBJ1-1; TRBD1 is a possible D gene (5 bases). CDR1 is SGHTA and CDR2 is FQGNSA in the germline V gene. V was trimmed by 2 bases and J by 11 bases, leaving 12 bases between them. This CDR3 has 12 residues. CDR3 DNA sequence: TGTGCCAGCAGCTTACTCCCCCGGGGGGCTTTCTTT. Its protein is CASSLLPRGAFF.

This chain joins TRBV5-6 and TRBJ1-1; D is perhaps TRBD1 (6 bases). In germline, CDR1 is SGHDT, CDR2 YYEEEE. The CDR3 is 17 amino acids. The V and J ends lost 2 bases and 0 bases respectively, with 17 bases between them. The CDR3: CASSFGGHPFVNTEAFF. CDR3 sequence (DNA): TGTGCCAGCAGCTTTGGGGGACACCCATTTGTGAACACTGAAGCTTTCTTT.

This chain uses TRBV5-4 with TRBJ2-3; the D gene is possibly TRBD2 (5 bases). Germline V CDR1 and CDR2: SGHNT, YYREEE (reference sequence). The CDR3 length is 17 residues. V gave up 3 bases and J gave up 0 bases, with 17 bases separating them. CDR3 DNA: TGTGCCAGCAGCTCGTTACTAGTTTTCACTAGCACAGATACGCAGTATTTT. It codes for CASSSLLVFTSTDTQYF.

The chain combines TRBV10-2 with TRBJ2-7, with TRBD2 matching over 9 bases. The CDR3 is 13 residues long. Unmatched junction bases numbered 6, after V lost 6 bases and J lost 6 bases. Germline V gene sequence: CDR1 WSHSY, CDR2 SAAADI. The CDR3 reads CASRRGGEVEQYV. The CDR3 coding sequence is TGCGCCAGCAGACGCGGGGGGGAGGTCGAGCAGTACGTC.